The clone carrying this T cell receptor (beta chain) was seen at least ten times. Its antigen is not known. Every single donor gave one heparinised blood draw, and these averaged around 120 mL. Sorting based on CD45RO/CCR7/CD25/CD127/CD95/CD27 separated CD4+ naive, central memory, regulatory and stem cell-like memory cells. This CDR3 spans 15 amino acids. The V and J ends lost 8 bases and 0 bases respectively, with 14 bases between them. The germline CDR1 and CDR2 sequences are MDHEN and SYDVKM. The source of the sample is a study of beta chain features in type 1 diabetes. Sequenced material consisted of expressed TCRB transcripts (all of the isolated RNA was reverse transcribed). Only in-frame clones appear in the TCRdb table, and some are missing; sequencing was by immunoSEQ multiplex PCR. The data show 300,000 to 350,000 clones, less than 9.5% seen once. Study-wide results and limits: For patients, the naive, central memory and Treg TCRB repertoires appeared more alike than for healthy donors.

The chain has TRBV28 and TRBJ1-3; maybe TRBD1 (5 bases). Sequencing was done on a sample of central memory CD4+ T cells from blood. The clonotype originates from a woman aged 18-29 years in good health. The CDR3 loop reads CASWGGPFSGNTIYF. The CDR3 DNA reads TGTGCCAGCTGGGGCGGCCCCTTCTCTGGAAACACCATATATTTT.